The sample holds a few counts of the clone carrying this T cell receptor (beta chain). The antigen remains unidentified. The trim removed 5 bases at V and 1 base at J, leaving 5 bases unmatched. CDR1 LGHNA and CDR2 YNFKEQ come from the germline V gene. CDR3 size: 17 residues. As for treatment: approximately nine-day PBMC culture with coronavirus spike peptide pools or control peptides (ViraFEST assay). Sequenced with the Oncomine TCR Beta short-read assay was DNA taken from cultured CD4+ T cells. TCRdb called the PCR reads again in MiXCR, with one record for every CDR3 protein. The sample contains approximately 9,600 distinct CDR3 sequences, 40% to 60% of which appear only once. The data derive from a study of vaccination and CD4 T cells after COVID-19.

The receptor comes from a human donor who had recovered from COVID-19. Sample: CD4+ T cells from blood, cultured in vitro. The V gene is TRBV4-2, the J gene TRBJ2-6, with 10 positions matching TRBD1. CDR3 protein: CASSATGGGSGANVLTF. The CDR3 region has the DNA TGTGCCAGCAGCGCGACAGGGGGCGGGTCTGGGGCCAACGTCCTGACTTTC.